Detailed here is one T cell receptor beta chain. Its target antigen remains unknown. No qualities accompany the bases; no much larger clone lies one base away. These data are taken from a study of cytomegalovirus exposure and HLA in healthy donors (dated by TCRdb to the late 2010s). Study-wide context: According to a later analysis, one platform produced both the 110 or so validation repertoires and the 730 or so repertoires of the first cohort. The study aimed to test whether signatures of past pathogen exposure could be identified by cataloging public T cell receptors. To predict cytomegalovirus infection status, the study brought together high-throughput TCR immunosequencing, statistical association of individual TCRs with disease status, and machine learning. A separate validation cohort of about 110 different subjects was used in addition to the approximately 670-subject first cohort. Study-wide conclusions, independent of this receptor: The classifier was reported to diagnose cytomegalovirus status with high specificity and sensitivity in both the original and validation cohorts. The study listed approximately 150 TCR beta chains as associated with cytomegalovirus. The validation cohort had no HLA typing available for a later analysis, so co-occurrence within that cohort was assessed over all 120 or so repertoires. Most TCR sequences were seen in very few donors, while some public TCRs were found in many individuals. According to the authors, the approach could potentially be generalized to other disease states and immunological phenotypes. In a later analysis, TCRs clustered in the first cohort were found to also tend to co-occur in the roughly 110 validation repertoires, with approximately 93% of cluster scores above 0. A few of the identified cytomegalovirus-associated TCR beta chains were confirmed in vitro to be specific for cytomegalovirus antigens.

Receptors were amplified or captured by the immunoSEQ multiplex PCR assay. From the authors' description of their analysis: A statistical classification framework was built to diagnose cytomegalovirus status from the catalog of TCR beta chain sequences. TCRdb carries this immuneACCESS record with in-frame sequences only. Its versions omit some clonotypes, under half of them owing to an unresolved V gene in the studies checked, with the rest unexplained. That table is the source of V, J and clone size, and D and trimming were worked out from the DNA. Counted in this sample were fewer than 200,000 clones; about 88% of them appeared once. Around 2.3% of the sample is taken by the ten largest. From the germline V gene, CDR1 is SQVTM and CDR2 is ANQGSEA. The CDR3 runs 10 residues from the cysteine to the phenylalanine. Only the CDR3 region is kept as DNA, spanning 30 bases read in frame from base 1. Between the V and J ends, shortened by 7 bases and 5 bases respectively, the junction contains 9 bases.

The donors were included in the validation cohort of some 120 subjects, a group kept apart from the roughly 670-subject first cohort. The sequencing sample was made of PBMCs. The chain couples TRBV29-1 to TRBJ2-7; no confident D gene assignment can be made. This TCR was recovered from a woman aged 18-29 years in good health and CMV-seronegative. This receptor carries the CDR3 CSAGEDEQYF. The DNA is TGCAGCGCCGGAGAGGACGAGCAGTACTTC.